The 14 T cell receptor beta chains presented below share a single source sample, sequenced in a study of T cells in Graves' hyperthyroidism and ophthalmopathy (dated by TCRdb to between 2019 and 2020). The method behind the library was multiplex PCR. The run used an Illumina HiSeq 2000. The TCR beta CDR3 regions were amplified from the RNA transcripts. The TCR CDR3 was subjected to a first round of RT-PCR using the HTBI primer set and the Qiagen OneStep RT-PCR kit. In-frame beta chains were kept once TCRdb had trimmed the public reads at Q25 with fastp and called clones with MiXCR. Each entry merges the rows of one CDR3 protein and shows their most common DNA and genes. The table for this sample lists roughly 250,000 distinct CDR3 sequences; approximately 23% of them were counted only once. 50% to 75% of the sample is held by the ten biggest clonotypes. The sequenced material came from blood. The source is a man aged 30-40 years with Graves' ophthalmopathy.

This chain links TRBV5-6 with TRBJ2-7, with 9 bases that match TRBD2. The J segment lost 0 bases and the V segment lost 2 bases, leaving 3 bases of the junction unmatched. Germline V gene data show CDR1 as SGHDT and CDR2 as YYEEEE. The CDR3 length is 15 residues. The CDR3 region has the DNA TGTGCCAGCAGCTTTGGCGGGAGGGTCTCCTACGAGCAGTACTTC. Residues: CASSFGGRVSYEQYF.

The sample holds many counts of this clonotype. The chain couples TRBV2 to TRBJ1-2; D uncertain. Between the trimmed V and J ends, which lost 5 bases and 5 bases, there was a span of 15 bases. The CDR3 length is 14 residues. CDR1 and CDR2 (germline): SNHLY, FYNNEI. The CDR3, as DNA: TGTGCCAGCAGTCTGATTAAGGAACTGTATGGCTACACCTTC. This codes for CASSLIKELYGYTF.

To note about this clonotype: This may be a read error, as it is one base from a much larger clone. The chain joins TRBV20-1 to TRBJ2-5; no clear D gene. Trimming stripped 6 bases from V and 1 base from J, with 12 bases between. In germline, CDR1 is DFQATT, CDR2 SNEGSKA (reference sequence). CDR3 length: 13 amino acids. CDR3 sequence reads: CSAQGPSQETQYF. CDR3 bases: TGCAGTGCGCAAGGGCCTAGCCAAGAGACCCAGTACTTC.

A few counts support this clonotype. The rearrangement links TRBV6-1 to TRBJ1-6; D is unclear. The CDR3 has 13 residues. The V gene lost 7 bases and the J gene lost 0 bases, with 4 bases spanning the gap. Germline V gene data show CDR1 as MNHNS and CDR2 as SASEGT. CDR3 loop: CASMGSYNSPLHF. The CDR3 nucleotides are TGTGCCAGCATGGGCTCCTATAATTCACCCCTCCACTTT.

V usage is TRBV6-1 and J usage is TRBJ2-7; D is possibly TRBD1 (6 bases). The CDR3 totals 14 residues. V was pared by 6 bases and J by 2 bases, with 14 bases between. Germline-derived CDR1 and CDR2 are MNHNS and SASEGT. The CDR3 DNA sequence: TGTGCCAGCAGGATCAGGGGTTTCACCTACGAGCAGTACTTC. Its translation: CASRIRGFTYEQYF.

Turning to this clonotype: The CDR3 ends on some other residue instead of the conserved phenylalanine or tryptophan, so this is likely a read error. The CDR3 DNA reads TGCAGTGCTCCCCGGACTAGCGGGAGCGGCGAGCAGTACCTC. This sequence encodes CSAPRTSGSGEQYL. V and J are TRBV20-1 and TRBJ2-7; 13 nucleotides align to TRBD2. V lost 5 bases, J lost 6 bases, and 7 bases stayed unmatched. The CDR3 extends over 14 amino acids. Germline values: CDR1 DFQATT, CDR2 SNEGSKA (reference sequence).

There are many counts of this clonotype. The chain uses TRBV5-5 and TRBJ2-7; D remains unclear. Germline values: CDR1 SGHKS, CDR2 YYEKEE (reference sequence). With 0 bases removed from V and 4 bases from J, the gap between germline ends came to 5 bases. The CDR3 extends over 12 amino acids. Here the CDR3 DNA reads TGTGCCAGCAGCTTGGACATTTACGAGCAGTACTTC. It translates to CASSLDIYEQYF.

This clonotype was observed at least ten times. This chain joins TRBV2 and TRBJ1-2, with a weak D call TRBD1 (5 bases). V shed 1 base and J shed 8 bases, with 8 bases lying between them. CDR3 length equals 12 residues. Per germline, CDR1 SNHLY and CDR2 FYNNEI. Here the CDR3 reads CASSEVTAGYTF. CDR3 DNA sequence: TGTGCCAGCAGTGAAGTGACAGCGGGCTACACCTTC.

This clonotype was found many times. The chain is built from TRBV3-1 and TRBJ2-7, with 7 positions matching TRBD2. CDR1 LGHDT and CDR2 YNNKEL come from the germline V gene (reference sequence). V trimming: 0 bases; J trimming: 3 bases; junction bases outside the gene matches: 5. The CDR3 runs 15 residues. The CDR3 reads CASSQESGIRYEQYF. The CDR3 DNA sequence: TGTGCCAGCAGCCAAGAAAGCGGGATACGCTACGAGCAGTACTTC.

In DNA, the CDR3 is TGTGCCAGCAGTTTCGGAGGGGGGAGCAATCAGCCCCAGCATTTT. This translates into CASSFGGGSNQPQHF. V is TRBV28 and J is TRBJ1-5; the D gene is possibly TRBD1 (6 bases). Trimming cost V 3 bases and J 1 base, with 10 bases left between them. Looked up from germline, CDR1 is MDHEN and CDR2 is SYDVKM. The CDR3 extends over 15 amino acids.

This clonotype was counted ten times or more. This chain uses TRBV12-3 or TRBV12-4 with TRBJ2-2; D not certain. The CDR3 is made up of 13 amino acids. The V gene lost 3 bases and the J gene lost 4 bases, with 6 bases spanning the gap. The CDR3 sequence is CASSFSSTGELFF. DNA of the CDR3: TGTGCCAGCAGTTTCAGTAGCACCGGGGAGCTGTTTTTT.

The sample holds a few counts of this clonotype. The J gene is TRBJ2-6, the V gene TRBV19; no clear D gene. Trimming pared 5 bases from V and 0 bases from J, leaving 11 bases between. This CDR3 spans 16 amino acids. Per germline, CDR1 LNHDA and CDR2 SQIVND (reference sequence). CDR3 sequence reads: CASSWTGRSGANVLTF. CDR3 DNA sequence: TGTGCCAGTAGTTGGACCGGGCGCTCTGGGGCCAACGTCCTGACTTTC.

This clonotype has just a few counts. CDR3: CASSSGTPGTGELFF. CDR3 DNA: TGTGCCAGCTCGTCCGGGACTCCGGGGACCGGGGAGCTGTTTTTT. This rearrangement joins TRBV19 to TRBJ2-2; weak D call: TRBD2 (6 bases). This CDR3 is 15 amino acids long. Germline-derived CDR1 and CDR2 are LNHDA and SQIVND (reference sequence). The V end lost 9 bases, the J end lost 5 bases, and 19 bases lay between the germline ends.

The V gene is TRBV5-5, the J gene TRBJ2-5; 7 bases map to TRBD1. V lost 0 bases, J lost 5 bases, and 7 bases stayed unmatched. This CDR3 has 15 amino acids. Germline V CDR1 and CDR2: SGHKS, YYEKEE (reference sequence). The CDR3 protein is CASSLGRGQWETQYF. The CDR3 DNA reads TGTGCCAGCAGCTTGGGTAGGGGGCAATGGGAGACCCAGTACTTC.